The 2 T cell receptor beta chains given below trace back to one sample, sequenced in a study of blood T cell repertoires in COVID-19. Profiling relied on immunoSEQ multiplex PCR, and the TCRdb table lists in-frame clones only, not all of them. Among around 280,000 clones, roughly 87% were seen once, and the ten largest hold 5.5% to 7%. Sequencing input: PBMCs or T cells enriched from blood (not recorded which). These receptors were taken from a middle-aged woman who had recovered from COVID-19.

The chain has TRBV2 and TRBJ2-1, with D possibly matching TRBD1 (6 bases). CDR3 length: 17 amino acids. The germline V gene has CDR1 SNHLY and CDR2 FYNNEI. V gave up 1 base and J gave up 3 bases, with 16 bases separating them. The CDR3 nucleotides are TGTGCCAGCAGTGAAGGACCCACAGGGTCGCTCTACAATGAGCAGTTCTTC. Its protein product is CASSEGPTGSLYNEQFF. Full variable domain (missing parts from reference TRBV2 and TRBJ2-1): EPEVTQTPSHQVTQMGQEVILRCVPISNHLYFYWYRQILGQKVEFLVSFYNNEISEKSEIFDDQFSVERPDGSNFTLKIRSTKLEDSAMYFCASSEGPTGSLYNEQFFGPGTRLTVL.

The V call is TRBV20-1, the J call TRBJ2-3, with D uncertain. Germline assignment: CDR1 DFQATT and CDR2 SNEGSKA (reference sequence). The CDR3 has 11 amino acids. Trimming pared 6 bases from V and 4 bases from J, leaving 8 bases between. CDR3 DNA: TGCAGTGCGCCTCAGGCAGATACGCAGTATTTT. Amino acids: CSAPQADTQYF.